What follows are 10 T cell receptor beta chains derived from one specimen sequenced in a study of beta chain features in type 1 diabetes. Since all of the isolated RNA was reverse transcribed, expressed TCRB transcripts were what got sequenced. Here immunoSEQ multiplex PCR was the method, and the copy in TCRdb shows in-frame clones only, minus some. This sample yields 850,000 to 900,000 clones, of which 15% to 20% are seen a single time; 0.02% to 0.03% belongs to the top ten. The sample was naive CD4+ T cells from blood. The receptors were sampled from a woman under 30 in good health.

This clone appeared a few times. The rearrangement links TRBV28 to TRBJ1-5; no clear D. The V end was cut by 7 bases, the J end by 7 bases, with 14 bases between. The CDR3 consists of 13 residues. Germline V lookup: CDR1 MDHEN, CDR2 SYDVKM. The CDR3 nucleotides are TGTGCCAGCAATGGCGTTCCGTGGCAGCCCCAGCATTTT. Translation: CASNGVPWQPQHF.

This clone was seen more than once but under ten times. The chain employs TRBV7-8 and TRBJ2-1; D may be TRBD1 (6 bases). Trimming shortened V by 4 bases and J by 6 bases, and 16 bases separated the two germline ends. The CDR3 sequence is 15 residues long. CDR1 SGHVS and CDR2 FQNEAQ come from the germline V gene. CDR3 DNA: TGTGCCAGCAGCTCCCGGGACACCCCAGGCAATGAGCAGTTCTTC. Translating gives CASSSRDTPGNEQFF.

The chain joins TRBV4-2 to TRBJ2-7, with D possibly called TRBD1 or TRBD2 (6 bases each). This CDR3 region has 17 residues. The V and J ends lost 1 base and 3 bases respectively, with 19 bases between them. Germline CDR1 reads LGHNA; CDR2 reads YNFKEQ. The DNA for the CDR3 is TGTGCCAGCAGCCAAGGGACAGTTAGGGGAGCGGGCTACGAGCAGTACTTC. Translation gives CASSQGTVRGAGYEQYF.

The V and J genes are TRBV6-5 and TRBJ2-3; D remains unclear. V shed 6 bases and J shed 2 bases, with 9 bases lying between them. Germline assignment: CDR1 MNHEY and CDR2 SVGAGI. The CDR3 covers 13 residues. The CDR3 is CASRYRVTDTQYF. Written as DNA, the CDR3 is TGTGCCAGCAGATACCGGGTCACAGATACGCAGTATTTT.

This clone was recorded a few times. V is TRBV6-6 and J is TRBJ1-1; 7 bases match TRBD1. The CDR3 spans 14 residues. Germline CDR1 is MNHNY and CDR2 is SVGAGI (reference sequence). Losses at the gene ends were 5 bases for V and 2 bases for J; bases not matched to a gene: 5. CDR3 protein: CASSKDRTNTEAFF. The CDR3, as DNA: TGTGCCAGCAGTAAGGACAGGACAAACACTGAAGCTTTCTTT.

This clone turned up a few times. The J gene is TRBJ1-1, the V gene TRBV4-3; a possible D gene is TRBD1 (5 bases). V was clipped by 4 bases and J by 2 bases, with 11 bases between them. CDR1 and CDR2 from the germline V gene are LGHNA and YSLEER. The CDR3 spans 14 residues. The CDR3 reads CASSRNQGNTEAFF. CDR3 DNA: TGCGCCAGCAGCCGTAATCAGGGAAACACTGAAGCTTTCTTT.

This clone was detected a few times. The chain uses TRBV18 and TRBJ2-5, with D perhaps given as TRBD1 or TRBD2 (5 bases each). Germline V gene data show CDR1 as KGHSH and CDR2 as LQKENI. V lost 3 bases and J lost 0, with 8 bases in between. The CDR3 runs 14 residues. The CDR3 DNA sequence: TGTGCCAGCTCACCGGGGACCCACCAAGAGACCCAGTACTTC. It is translated as CASSPGTHQETQYF.

V is TRBV7-9 and J is TRBJ1-4; tentatively, D is TRBD1 (5 bases). The CDR3 is 16 residues long. V was pared by 1 base and J by 10 bases, with 19 bases between. Per the germline V gene, CDR1 is SEHNR and CDR2 is FQNEAQ (reference sequence). CDR3 in DNA: TGTGCCAGCAGCTTAGATTGGGGGTTCGAGGGAAGAAAACTGTTTTTT. It is translated as CASSLDWGFEGRKLFF.

The chain carries TRBV5-4 and TRBJ2-1; a weak D match, TRBD2 (6 bases). This CDR3 is built from 16 residues. Trimming removed 0 bases from V and 8 bases from J, with 18 bases in between. The germline gives CDR1 SGHNT, CDR2 YYREEE (reference sequence). CDR3 sequence (DNA): TGTGCCAGCAGCTTGGAGGTACGACTAGTAACCGATGAGCAGTTCTTC. This codes for CASSLEVRLVTDEQFF.

In its sample, this clone was seen a few times. The rearrangement uses TRBV7-2 and TRBJ1-2, with 11 bases lining up with TRBD1. The CDR3 has 15 amino acids. Germline V gene lookup returns CDR1 SGHTA and CDR2 FQGNSA. V lost 5 bases to trimming and J lost 1 base; unmatched junction nucleotides: 3. The CDR3 nucleotides are TGTGCCAGCAGCGAAGGGACAGGGGGTAACTATGGCTACACCTTC. Translation: CASSEGTGGNYGYTF.